The TCR beta chain under discussion was sequenced for a study of tissue T cells after allogeneic stem cell transplantation. Clones were sequenced by immunoSEQ multiplex PCR, and TCRdb holds only the in-frame ones, with some missing. This sample has roughly 50,000 clones, with over 65% found just once. The germline CDR1 and CDR2 sequences are KGHPV and FQNQEV (reference sequence). V dropped 2 bases and J dropped 3 bases, with 6 bases sitting between them. This CDR3 spans 13 amino acids. Points on this clone: Mouse gene names and germline throughout. The read falls 1 residue short of the CDR3 end, and the missing part is taken from the germline J gene.

This clonotype was obtained from a pool of C57BL/6 mice in good health. The sample was sorted cells pooled from one or two spleens. The V and J genes are TRBV26 and TRBJ2-5; maybe TRBD1 (6 bases). The CDR3 DNA, read in part, is TGTGCCAGCAGTCTGGGACAGCAAGACACCCAGTAC. Protein: CASSLGQQDTQY. The CDR3 in its entirety is CASSLGQQDTQYF.